This TCR beta chain was found in a study of shared T cell receptors in the human thymus. This CDR3 comprises 16 residues. Germline V gene data show CDR1 as LNHDA and CDR2 as SQIVND (reference sequence). Losses at the gene ends were 6 bases for V and 2 bases for J; bases not matched to a gene: 12. Produced via immunoSEQ multiplex PCR; TCRdb's table is partial and in-frame only. The table lists under 700,000 clones, about 80% of them singletons. These data were also filed under a second study, of human thymus T cells.

V usage is TRBV19 and J usage is TRBJ2-7; 8 bases map to TRBD1. The sequenced sample was thymocytes. The TCR was taken from a boy younger than two with a congenital heart defect. The CDR3 coding sequence is TGTGCCAGTAGCCTCCGGGACACACAGGGGGCCTACGAGCAGTACTTC. It codes for CASSLRDTQGAYEQYF.